This TCR beta chain was identified during a study of T cells in Graves' hyperthyroidism and ophthalmopathy. Trimming left V 4 bases short and J 5 bases short, with 18 bases between. The CDR3 covers 15 residues. Germline CDR1 reads SGHRS; CDR2 reads YFSETQ. This clonotype was observed at least ten times. As yet, its antigen is unknown. Authors of the study amplified TCR beta CDR3 regions from RNA transcripts. Primed by the HTBI set, a first-round RT-PCR was run on the TCR CDR3. MiXCR, run by TCRdb on the multiplex PCR reads, gives a single entry per CDR3 protein. The profile shows approximately 400,000 distinct CDR3 sequences, roughly 20% of them singletons. Study-level findings and limits: Within blood appeared most thyroid clonotypes that had expanded above 0.001.

Disease duration was under 3 months in the ophthalmopathy patients, who also had a Clinical Activity Score of at least 3 and a NOSPECS grade of at least 4. Extraction of PBMCs used about 9.2 ml of fresh peripheral blood. Material: blood. V usage is TRBV5-1 and J usage is TRBJ1-1; D not resolved. The clonotype was recovered from a man aged 18 to 29 with Graves' ophthalmopathy. CDR3 nucleotide sequence: TGCGCCAGCAGCCAGGAGCCCGCAACGGGGACTGAAGCTTTCTTT. Protein product: CASSQEPATGTEAFF.